These 32 T cell receptor beta chains originate from one sample sequenced in a study of blood T cell repertoires in COVID-19. Repertoires were generated with immunoSEQ multiplex PCR, while TCRdb's copy carries only in-frame clones and drops some. Among roughly 200,000 clones listed, roughly 86% were seen once. The sample taken for sequencing was peripheral blood. The receptors were sampled from a woman aged 45 to 65 with COVID-19, enrolled during active disease.

This chain joins TRBV9 and TRBJ2-2; 9 bases line up with TRBD2. Germline V CDR1 and CDR2: SGDLS, YYNGEE. The V and J ends lost 2 bases and 1 base, in that order; junction bases with no gene match: 3. The CDR3 consists of 16 residues. The CDR3 region has the DNA TGTGCCAGCAGCGTCAGAGCGGGGGGGAACACCGGGGAGCTGTTTTTT. Encoded protein: CASSVRAGGNTGELFF.

This chain uses TRBV10-2 with TRBJ1-4; 10 nucleotides agree with TRBD1. V was clipped by 6 bases and J by 8 bases; unmatched bases: 6. Germline V lookup: CDR1 WSHSY, CDR2 SAAADI. The CDR3 covers 14 residues. The CDR3 DNA reads TGCGCCAGCAGGAGAGGACAGGGGGAAGAAAAACTGTTTTTT. Protein: CASRRGQGEEKLFF.

CDR3 sequence: CASSSQEGNEQFF. The DNA for the CDR3 is TGTGCCAGCAGCTCGCAGGAGGGAAATGAGCAGTTCTTC. The chain carries TRBV21-1 and TRBJ2-1; the table assigns TRBD2, which was not confirmed against the DNA. TRBV21-1 is a known pseudogene. This CDR3 is 13 amino acids long.

J is TRBJ1-2 and V is TRBV19; possible D gene TRBD1, 6 bases. In germline, CDR1 is LNHDA, CDR2 SQIVND (reference sequence). Trimming took 5 bases from V and 4 from J, leaving 17 bases between them. This CDR3 is 15 amino acids long. CDR3 sequence (DNA): TGTGCCAGTAGTTATCCCGGACAGTCCGTCTATGGCTACACCTTC. This translates into CASSYPGQSVYGYTF.

V gene TRBV19 combines with J gene TRBJ2-7; no clear D. V shed 5 bases and J shed 3 bases, with 11 bases lying between them. The CDR3 covers 13 residues. The V gene's germline CDR1 is LNHDA and CDR2 SQIVND (reference sequence). CDR3 amino acids: CASSSADLYEQYF. The CDR3 DNA reads TGTGCCAGTAGTTCCGCAGATCTCTACGAGCAGTACTTC.

The chain employs TRBV9 and TRBJ2-7; no clear D. This CDR3 region has 11 residues. The germline V gene has CDR1 SGDLS and CDR2 YYNGEE. The CDR3 coding sequence is TGCCCCTGGGCAACCTACTACGAGCAGTACGTC. It translates to CPWATYYEQYV.

This chain joins TRBV12-5 and TRBJ2-3, with D perhaps matching TRBD2 (6 bases). Looked up from germline, CDR1 is LGHNT and CDR2 is FRNRAP. This CDR3 is 15 amino acids long. V was cut by 2 bases and J by 2 bases, with 11 bases left in between. CDR3 in amino acids: CASGLNRGTTDTQYF. The CDR3 DNA sequence: TGTGCTAGTGGTTTGAATCGGGGGACCACAGATACGCAGTATTTT.

The chain carries TRBV3-1 (or the pseudogene TRBV3-2) and TRBJ1-2; possible D gene TRBD1, 6 bases. Trimming stripped 4 bases from V and 4 bases from J, with 13 bases between. Germline CDR1 reads LGHDT; CDR2 reads YNNKEL (reference sequence). CDR3 size: 14 residues. The CDR3, as DNA: TGTGCCAGCAGCCCCGATCGGGGGGCCTATGGCTACACCTTC. Amino acids: CASSPDRGAYGYTF.

V is TRBV19 and J is TRBJ2-3, with TRBD1 matching over 7 bases. Germline V gives CDR1 LNHDA, CDR2 SQIVND (reference sequence). CDR3 length: 13 amino acids. V lost 8 bases and J lost 1; bases outside the gene matches: 3. CDR3 DNA: TGTGCCAGTGCCGGGACAGGCACAGATACGCAGTATTTT. This encodes CASAGTGTDTQYF.

The chain uses TRBV3-1 (or the pseudogene TRBV3-2) and TRBJ2-3; TRBD1 matches at 10 bases. Germline trimming cut 6 bases from V and 3 bases from J; bases unmatched to any gene: 9. The CDR3 has 16 amino acids. Germline V gene sequence: CDR1 LGHDT, CDR2 YNNKEL (reference sequence). The CDR3 protein is CASRLSDRGWTDTQYF. The CDR3 DNA reads TGTGCCAGCAGACTATCGGACAGGGGGTGGACAGATACGCAGTATTTT.

The V call is TRBV9, the J call TRBJ1-2; D may be TRBD1 (5 bases). This CDR3 has 15 amino acids. V was clipped by 0 bases and J by 8 bases, with 17 bases between them. CDR1 and CDR2 (germline): SGDLS, YYNGEE. CDR3 in amino acids: CASSVVAQGSGGYTF. CDR3 DNA sequence: TGTGCCAGCAGCGTAGTGGCGCAGGGAAGTGGCGGCTACACCTTC.

As DNA, the CDR3 is TGTGCCTGGAGTGTAGGGGCGGTTAGCGGGGGGGCAGCAGATACGCAGTATTTT. As protein: CAWSVGAVSGGAADTQYF. The chain carries TRBV30 and TRBJ2-3, with 11 positions matching TRBD2. CDR1 is GTSNPN and CDR2 is SVGIG in the germline V gene (reference sequence). This CDR3 spans 18 amino acids. Losses at the gene ends were 0 bases for V and 4 bases for J; bases not matched to a gene: 12.

The chain carries TRBV27 and TRBJ2-5, with TRBD2 matching 9 bases. The CDR3 totals 13 residues. The V gene end was trimmed by 8 bases and the J gene end by 5 bases; junction bases not matched to a gene: 6. Germline V gene data show CDR1 as MNHEY and CDR2 as SMNVEV (reference sequence). In nucleotides, the CDR3 is TGTGCCAGCGGCGGGGGGGCCCGGGAGACCCAGTACTTC. It specifies CASGGGARETQYF.

This rearrangement joins TRBV14 to TRBJ2-1, with 10 positions matching TRBD2. Germline CDR1 SGHDN, CDR2 FVKESK. Losses at the gene ends were 4 bases for V and 6 bases for J; bases not matched to a gene: 6. The CDR3 loop spans 15 amino acids. CDR3 sequence (DNA): TGTGCCAGCAGCCTGGGGACTAGCGTAACCAATGAGCAGTTCTTC. Translation gives CASSLGTSVTNEQFF.

The rearrangement uses TRBV5-6 and TRBJ1-3; the D is unclear. Per the germline V gene, CDR1 is SGHDT and CDR2 is YYEEEE. Trimming pared 4 bases from V and 5 bases from J, leaving 10 bases between. The CDR3 has 13 amino acids. DNA for the CDR3: TGTGCCAGCAGCCCGGTTGATCGAAACACCATATATTTT. As protein: CASSPVDRNTIYF.

The rearrangement joins TRBV25-1 to TRBJ2-5, with TRBD1 matching over 7 bases. Germline CDR1 is MGHDK and CDR2 is SYGVNS. The CDR3 extends over 13 amino acids. V lost 8 bases to trimming and J lost 1 base; unmatched junction nucleotides: 4. Written as DNA, the CDR3 is TGTGCCAGCTCCCGGGACAGCCAAGAGACCCAGTACTTC. This translates into CASSRDSQETQYF.

The V gene is TRBV5-3, the J gene TRBJ2-4, with unresolved D. TRBV5-3 is an ORF; its function is uncertain. The CDR3 has 16 residues. V was clipped by 6 bases and J by 0 bases, with 16 bases between them. In DNA, the CDR3 is TGTGCCAGAAATGGGCACAGTCGCCTAGCCAAAAACATTCAGTACTTC. It yields the protein CARNGHSRLAKNIQYF.

This chain links TRBV19 with TRBJ1-1; the D gene is possibly TRBD1 (6 bases). V was pared by 3 bases and J by 2 bases, with 13 bases between. The CDR3 length is 15 residues. CDR1 LNHDA and CDR2 SQIVND come from the germline V gene (reference sequence). The chain's CDR3 is CASSIAQGTNTEAFF. DNA for the CDR3: TGTGCCAGTAGTATTGCACAGGGTACAAACACTGAAGCTTTCTTT.

This clone appeared a single time. The chain carries TRBV14 and TRBJ1-5, with D unresolved. This CDR3 is built from 13 residues. The V end lost 3 bases, the J end lost 3 bases, and 6 bases lay between the germline ends. The germline V gene encodes CDR1 SGHDN and CDR2 FVKESK. Here the CDR3 DNA reads TGTGCCAGCAGCCAGGGCCTCAATCAGCCCCAGCATTTT. Protein sequence: CASSQGLNQPQHF.

The chain employs TRBV6-5 and TRBJ1-1; D might be TRBD1 (5 bases). CDR1 and CDR2 (germline): MNHEY, SVGAGI. This CDR3 is 15 amino acids long. The germline V and J ends were trimmed by 5 bases and 4 bases, with 17 bases remaining between them. The CDR3 sequence: CASSPTTDVGTEAFF. The CDR3 DNA follows: TGTGCCAGCAGTCCAACGACAGATGTGGGCACTGAAGCTTTCTTT.

The chain is built from TRBV28 and TRBJ2-7; 7 nucleotides align to TRBD1. Germline CDR1 and CDR2: MDHEN and SYDVKM. J gave up 4 bases and V 4 bases, and 10 bases lay outside the gene matches. The CDR3 consists of 15 residues. CDR3 DNA sequence: TGTGCCAGCAGTTCGTCGGGACAGCTAAGTTACGAGCAGTACTTC. Its protein product is CASSSSGQLSYEQYF.

This chain joins TRBV28 and TRBJ1-6; 7 positions match TRBD1. This CDR3 is built from 15 residues. Losses at the gene ends were 5 bases for V and 10 bases for J; bases not matched to a gene: 11. Germline-derived CDR1 and CDR2 are MDHEN and SYDVKM. CDR3 residues: CASSPQRTGQSPLHF. As DNA, the CDR3 is TGTGCCAGCAGTCCCCAGAGGACAGGACAATCACCCCTCCACTTT.

To note about this clone: Different DNA sequences within this sample yield the same CDR3. This chain connects TRBV10-3 to TRBJ2-1, with D perhaps matching TRBD2 (5 bases). The V gene lost 0 bases and the J gene lost 0 bases, with 6 bases spanning the gap. The CDR3 has 15 amino acids. From germline, CDR1 is ENHRY and CDR2 SYGVKD. The CDR3 nucleotides read TGTGCCATCAGTGAGTCAGGAGGCTCCTACAATGAGCAGTTCTTC. Protein: CAISESGGSYNEQFF.

The sample holds one count of this clone. The chain joins TRBV21-1 to TRBJ1-6; no check of the table's D call, TRBD1, against the DNA was made. TRBV21-1 is designated a pseudogene. The CDR3 loop spans 19 amino acids. CDR3 nucleotides: TGTGCCAGCAGCAAACTTGCCGTCCGGGACAGAGCAGGTAATTCACCCCTCCACTTT. Protein sequence: CASSKLAVRDRAGNSPLHF.

The chain links TRBV19 to TRBJ1-1; D might be TRBD1 (6 bases). Germline CDR1 and CDR2: LNHDA and SQIVND (reference sequence). Trimming shortened V by 5 bases and J by 1 base, and 17 bases separated the two germline ends. The CDR3 covers 16 residues. The CDR3 bases are TGTGCCAGTAGTTCTAGCCGCCGCAGGGGGAACACTGAAGCTTTCTTT. Translating it yields CASSSSRRRGNTEAFF.

The V gene is TRBV6-5, the J gene TRBJ1-1, with 7 positions matching TRBD1. The length of the CDR3 is 14 residues. Germline lookup yields CDR1 MNHEY and CDR2 SVGAGI. V lost 5 bases and J lost 5; bases outside the gene matches: 8. CDR3 DNA: TGTGCCAGCAGTCCCAGGGGGGCGGCGACTGAAGCTTTCTTT. Encoded protein: CASSPRGAATEAFF.

This clone was seen a single time. The genes are TRBV2 and TRBJ2-1; tentative D call: TRBD1 (5 bases). This CDR3 has 14 amino acids. V was trimmed by 3 bases and J by 1 base, leaving 7 bases between them. CDR1 and CDR2 (germline): SNHLY, FYNNEI. The CDR3 nucleotides are TGTGCCAGCAGTGACCAGGGTTCCTACAATGAGCAGTTCTTC. Translated: CASSDQGSYNEQFF.

The chain employs TRBV15 and TRBJ1-2; TRBD1 matches at 7 bases. CDR1 is LNHNV, CDR2 YYDKDF, per germline (reference sequence). J gave up 5 bases and V 3 bases, and 15 bases lay outside the gene matches. The length of the CDR3 is 17 residues. The CDR3 DNA sequence: TGTGCCACCAGCAGTCGGGGCCCCCGGGACAGCCAATATGGCTACACCTTC. Amino acid sequence: CATSSRGPRDSQYGYTF.

The chain recombines TRBV5-4 with TRBJ2-5, with 8 positions matching TRBD1. The CDR3 loop spans 15 amino acids. V gave up 0 bases and J gave up 4 bases; unmatched junction bases: 5. Germline CDR1 reads SGHNT; CDR2 reads YYREEE (reference sequence). The CDR3 reads CASSLARGLGETQYF. The CDR3 region has the DNA TGTGCCAGCAGCTTGGCCAGGGGGCTAGGAGAGACCCAGTACTTC.

Comments on this clone: An end of the junction differs from the germline gene, which may be a read error. The rearrangement joins TRBV28 to TRBJ2-3; D ambiguous. Germline-derived CDR1 and CDR2 are MDHEN and SYDVKM. This CDR3 spans 12 amino acids. The CDR3 DNA reads TGTGCCAGCAGTCTATTCACCGGGTCCCCGATGTTT. Its translation is CASSLFTGSPMF.

The rearrangement uses TRBV5-1 and TRBJ2-5, with 10 bases fitting TRBD2. Looked up from germline, CDR1 is SGHRS and CDR2 is YFSETQ. J was trimmed by 6 bases and V by 8 bases; bases with no gene match: 7. This CDR3 region has 13 residues. In DNA, the CDR3 is TGCGCCAGTGCTCCTAGCGGGGGTCAGACCCAGTACTTC. This sequence encodes CASAPSGGQTQYF.

V gene TRBV5-1 combines with J gene TRBJ1-1; a possible D gene is TRBD1 (5 bases). There are 14 residues in the CDR3. The germline V gene has CDR1 SGHRS and CDR2 YFSETQ. The V and J ends lost 3 bases and 2 bases respectively, with 11 bases between them. This CDR3 reads CASSSNQGNTEAFF. In DNA, the CDR3 is TGCGCCAGCAGCTCGAACCAGGGAAACACTGAAGCTTTCTTT.